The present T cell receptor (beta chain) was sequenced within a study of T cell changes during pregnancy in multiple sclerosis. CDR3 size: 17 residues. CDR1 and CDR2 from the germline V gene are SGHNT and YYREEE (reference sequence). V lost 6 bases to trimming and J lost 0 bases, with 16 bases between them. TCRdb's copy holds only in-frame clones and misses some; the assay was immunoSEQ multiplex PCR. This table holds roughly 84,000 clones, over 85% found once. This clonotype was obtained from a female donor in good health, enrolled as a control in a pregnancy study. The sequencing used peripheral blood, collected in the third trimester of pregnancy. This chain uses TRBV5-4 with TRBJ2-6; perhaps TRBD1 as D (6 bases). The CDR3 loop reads CASKPGQLPSGANVLTF. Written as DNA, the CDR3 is TGTGCCAGCAAGCCGGGACAACTCCCCTCTGGGGCCAACGTCCTGACTTTC.